Given below is one T cell receptor (beta chain) in context. The data belong to a study of blood T cell repertoires in COVID-19. Across the study: Specimens from acute and convalescent COVID-19 originated in the United States, Italy and Spain. Sources were T cells, B-cell-depleted T cells, or PBMCs; the material itself was cDNA or gDNA.

In the source study's methods: Nucleated cell number was recorded as an estimate derived from reference gene primer amplification. Profiling relied on immunoSEQ multiplex PCR, and the TCRdb table lists in-frame clones only, not all of them. For V, J and clone size, that table is used; D and trimming come from the DNA. The sample shows fewer than 250,000 clones, over 70% of them seen only once. This CDR3 has 18 amino acids. The V gene end was trimmed by 0 bases and the J gene end by 4 bases; junction bases not matched to a gene: 10. The germline gives CDR1 SGHNT, CDR2 YENEEA. Sequenced input: peripheral blood. The clonotype was recovered from a woman aged 50 to 65 with acute or convalescent COVID-19. V usage is TRBV11-3 and J usage is TRBJ2-3, with 10 nucleotides matching TRBD2. The CDR3 is CASSLDPKREGPPDTQYF. DNA for the CDR3: TGTGCCAGCAGCTTAGATCCAAAGCGGGAGGGCCCCCCAGATACGCAGTATTTT.